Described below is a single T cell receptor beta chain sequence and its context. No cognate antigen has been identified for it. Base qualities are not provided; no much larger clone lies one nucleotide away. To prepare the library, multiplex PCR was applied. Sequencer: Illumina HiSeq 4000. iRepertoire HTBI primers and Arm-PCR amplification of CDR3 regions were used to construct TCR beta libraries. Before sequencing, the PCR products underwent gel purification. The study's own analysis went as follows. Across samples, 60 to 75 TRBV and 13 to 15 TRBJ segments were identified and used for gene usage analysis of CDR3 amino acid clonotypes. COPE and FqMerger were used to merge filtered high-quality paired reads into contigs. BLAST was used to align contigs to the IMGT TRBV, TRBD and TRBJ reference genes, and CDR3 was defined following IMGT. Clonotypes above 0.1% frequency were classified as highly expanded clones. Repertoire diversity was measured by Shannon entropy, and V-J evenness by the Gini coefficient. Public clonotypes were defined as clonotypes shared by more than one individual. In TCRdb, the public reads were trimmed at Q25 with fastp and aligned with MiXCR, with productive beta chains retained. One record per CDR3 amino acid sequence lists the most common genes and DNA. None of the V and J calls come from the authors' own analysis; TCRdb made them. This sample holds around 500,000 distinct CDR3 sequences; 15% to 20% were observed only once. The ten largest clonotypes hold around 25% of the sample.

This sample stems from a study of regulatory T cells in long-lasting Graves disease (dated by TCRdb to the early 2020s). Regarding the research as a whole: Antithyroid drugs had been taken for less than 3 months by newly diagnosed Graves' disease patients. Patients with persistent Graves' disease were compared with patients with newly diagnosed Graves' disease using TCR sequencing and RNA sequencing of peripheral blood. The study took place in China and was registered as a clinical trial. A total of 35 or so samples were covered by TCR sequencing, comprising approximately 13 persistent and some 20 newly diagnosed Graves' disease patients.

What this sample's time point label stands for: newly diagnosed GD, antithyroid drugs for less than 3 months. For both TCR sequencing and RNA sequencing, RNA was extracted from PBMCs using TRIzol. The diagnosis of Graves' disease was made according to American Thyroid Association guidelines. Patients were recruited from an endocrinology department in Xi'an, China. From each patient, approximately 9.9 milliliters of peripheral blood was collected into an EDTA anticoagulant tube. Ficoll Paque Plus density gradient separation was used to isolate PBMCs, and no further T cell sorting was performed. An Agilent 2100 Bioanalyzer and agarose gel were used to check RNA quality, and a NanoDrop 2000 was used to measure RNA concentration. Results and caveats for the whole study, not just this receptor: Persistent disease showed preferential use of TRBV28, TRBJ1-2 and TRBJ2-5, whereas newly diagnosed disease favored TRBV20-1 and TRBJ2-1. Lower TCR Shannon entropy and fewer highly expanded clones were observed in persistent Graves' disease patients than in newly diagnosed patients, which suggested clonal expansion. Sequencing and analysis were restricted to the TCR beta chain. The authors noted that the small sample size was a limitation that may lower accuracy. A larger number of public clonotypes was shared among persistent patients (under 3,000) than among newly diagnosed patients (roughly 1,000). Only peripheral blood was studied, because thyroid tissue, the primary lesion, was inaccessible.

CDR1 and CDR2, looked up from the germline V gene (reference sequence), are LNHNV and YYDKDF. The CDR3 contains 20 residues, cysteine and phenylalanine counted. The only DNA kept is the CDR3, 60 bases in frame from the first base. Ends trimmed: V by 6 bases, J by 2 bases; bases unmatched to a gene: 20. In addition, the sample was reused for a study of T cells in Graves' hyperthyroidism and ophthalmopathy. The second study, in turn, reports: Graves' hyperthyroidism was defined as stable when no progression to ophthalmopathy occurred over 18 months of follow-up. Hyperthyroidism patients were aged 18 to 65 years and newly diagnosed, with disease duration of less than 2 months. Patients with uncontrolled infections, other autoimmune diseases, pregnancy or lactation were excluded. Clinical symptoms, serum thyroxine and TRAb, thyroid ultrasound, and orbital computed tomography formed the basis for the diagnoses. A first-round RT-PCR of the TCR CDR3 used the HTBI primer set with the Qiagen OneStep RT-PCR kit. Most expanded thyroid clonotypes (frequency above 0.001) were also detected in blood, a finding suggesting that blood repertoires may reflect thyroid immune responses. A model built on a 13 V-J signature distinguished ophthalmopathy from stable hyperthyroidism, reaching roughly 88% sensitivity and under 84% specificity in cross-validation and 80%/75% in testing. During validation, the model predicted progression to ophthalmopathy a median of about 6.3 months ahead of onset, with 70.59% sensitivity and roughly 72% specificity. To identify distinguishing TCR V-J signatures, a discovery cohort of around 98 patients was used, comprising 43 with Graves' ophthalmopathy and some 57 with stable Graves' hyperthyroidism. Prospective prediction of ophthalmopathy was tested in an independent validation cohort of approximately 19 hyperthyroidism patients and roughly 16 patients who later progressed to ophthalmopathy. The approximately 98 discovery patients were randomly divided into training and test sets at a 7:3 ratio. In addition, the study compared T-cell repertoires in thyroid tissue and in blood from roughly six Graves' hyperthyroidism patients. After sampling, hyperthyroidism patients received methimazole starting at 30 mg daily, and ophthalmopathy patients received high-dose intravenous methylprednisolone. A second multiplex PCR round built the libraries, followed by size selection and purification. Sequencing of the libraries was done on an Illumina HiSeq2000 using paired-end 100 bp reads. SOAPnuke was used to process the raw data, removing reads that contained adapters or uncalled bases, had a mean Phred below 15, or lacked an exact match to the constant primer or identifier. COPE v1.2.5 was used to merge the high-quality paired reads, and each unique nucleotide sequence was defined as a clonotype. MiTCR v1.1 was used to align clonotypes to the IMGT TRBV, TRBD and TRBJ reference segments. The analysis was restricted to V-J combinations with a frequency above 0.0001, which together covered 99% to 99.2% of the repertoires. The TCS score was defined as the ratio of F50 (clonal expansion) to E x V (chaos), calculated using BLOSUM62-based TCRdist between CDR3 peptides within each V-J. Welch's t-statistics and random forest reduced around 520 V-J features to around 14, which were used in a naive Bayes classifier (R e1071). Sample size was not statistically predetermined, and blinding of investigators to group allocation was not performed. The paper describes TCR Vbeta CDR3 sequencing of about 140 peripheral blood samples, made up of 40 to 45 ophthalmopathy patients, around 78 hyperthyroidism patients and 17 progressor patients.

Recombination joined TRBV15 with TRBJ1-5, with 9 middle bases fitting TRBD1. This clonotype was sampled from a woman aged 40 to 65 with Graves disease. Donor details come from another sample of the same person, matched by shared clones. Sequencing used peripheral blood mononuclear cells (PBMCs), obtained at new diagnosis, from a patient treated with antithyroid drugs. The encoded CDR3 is CATRSGPGTGKNYGNQPQHF. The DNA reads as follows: TGTGCCACCAGGAGCGGCCCCGGGACAGGGAAAAATTATGGCAATCAGCCCCAGCATTTT.